Below are 32 T cell receptor beta chains sequenced from a single sample in a study of blood T cell repertoires in COVID-19. Libraries were prepared by immunoSEQ multiplex PCR; TCRdb keeps only in-frame clonotypes and omits some of them. The table shows about 83,000 clones, with about 87% occurring only once. Sequencing was carried out using peripheral blood. The receptors come from an elderly man with active or convalescent COVID-19.

The V call is TRBV5-6, the J call TRBJ2-5; D perhaps matches TRBD1 (6 bases). Germline lookup yields CDR1 SGHDT and CDR2 YYEEEE. CDR3 size: 14 residues. V gave up 4 bases and J gave up 3 bases, with 13 bases separating them. The CDR3 sequence: CASSRRGLEETQYF. The CDR3 DNA is TGTGCCAGCAGCCGCAGGGGTTTGGAAGAGACCCAGTACTTC.

The V gene is TRBV5-5, the J gene TRBJ2-2, with D perhaps matching TRBD1 (5 bases). Between the trimmed V and J ends, which lost 3 bases and 3 bases, there was a span of 9 bases. The CDR3 contains 14 residues. Germline-derived CDR1 and CDR2 are SGHKS and YYEKEE (reference sequence). The CDR3 is CASSSQAHTGELFF. The DNA of the CDR3 is TGTGCCAGCAGCTCACAGGCACACACCGGGGAGCTGTTTTTT.

This clone came up once. The rearrangement joins TRBV25-1 to TRBJ1-1, with TRBD1 matching 7 bases. Germline V gene lookup returns CDR1 MGHDK and CDR2 SYGVNS. This CDR3 is 15 amino acids long. J gave up 2 bases and V 3 bases, and 6 bases lay outside the gene matches. The CDR3 here is CASSDNRGVNTEAFF. Written as DNA, the CDR3 is TGTGCCAGCAGTGACAACAGGGGAGTCAACACTGAAGCTTTCTTT.

The J gene is TRBJ1-4, the V gene TRBV19; no firm D call. CDR1 is LNHDA, CDR2 SQIVND, per germline (reference sequence). Between the trimmed V and J ends, which lost 6 bases and 2 bases, there was a span of 13 bases. The CDR3 consists of 15 residues. The DNA for the CDR3 is TGTGCCAGTAGCGAAACCGAGGTGACTAATGAAAAACTGTTTTTT. Its translation: CASSETEVTNEKLFF.

A single count supports this clone. The chain links TRBV3-1 (or the pseudogene TRBV3-2) to TRBJ1-2, with 7 bases lining up with TRBD1. The J segment lost 6 bases and the V segment lost 4 bases, leaving 5 bases of the junction unmatched. Germline lookup yields CDR1 LGHDT and CDR2 YNNKEL (reference sequence). The CDR3 sequence is 13 residues long. The CDR3 loop is CASSLGTADGYTF. As DNA, the CDR3 is TGTGCCAGCAGCCTTGGGACAGCCGATGGCTACACCTTC.

The chain combines TRBV11-2 with TRBJ2-1, with unresolved D. The CDR3 covers 15 residues. The V end was cut by 0 bases, the J end by 2 bases, with 8 bases between. The V gene's germline CDR1 is SGHAT and CDR2 FQNNGV. CDR3 bases: TGTGCCAGCAGCTTAGAGCAACAAGCCTACAATGAGCAGTTCTTC. Amino acids: CASSLEQQAYNEQFF. Full variable domain (remainder filled in from reference TRBV11-2 and TRBJ2-1): EAGVAQSPRYKIIEKRQSVAFWCNPISGHATLYWYQQILGQGPKLLIQFQNNGVVDDSQLPKDRFSAERLKGVDSTLKIQPAKLEDSAVYLCASSLEQQAYNEQFFGPGTRLTVL.

The chain uses TRBV18 and TRBJ1-4; no definite D call. Trimming removed 3 bases at V and 5 bases at J, with 13 bases between. CDR1 is KGHSH, CDR2 LQKENI, per germline. The CDR3 loop spans 15 amino acids. The CDR3 nucleotides read TGTGCCAGCTCACCCGCGGGTCCGTCAAATGAAAAACTGTTTTTT. This gives the protein CASSPAGPSNEKLFF.

The CDR3: CASSFGGLNYGYTF. In nucleotides, the CDR3 is TGTGCCAGCAGCTTCGGAGGACTTAACTATGGCTACACCTTC. The chain couples TRBV7-9 to TRBJ1-2; D not resolved. Germline V lookup: CDR1 SEHNR, CDR2 FQNEAQ (reference sequence). The CDR3 is 14 residues long. V was pared by 3 bases and J by 1 base, with 9 bases between.

CDR3: CASRRDRELGEQYV. The CDR3 bases are TGTGCCAGCAGAAGGGACAGAGAATTGGGGGAGCAGTACGTC. J is TRBJ2-7 and V is TRBV6-5, with 7 positions matching TRBD1. J lost 7 bases, V lost 6 bases, and 12 bases had no gene match. Germline CDR1 reads MNHEY; CDR2 reads SVGAGI. This CDR3 has 14 amino acids.

The table lists this clone with a count of one. This rearrangement joins TRBV30 to TRBJ1-5, with a weak D call TRBD1 (5 bases). This CDR3 region has 14 residues. Germline V gives CDR1 GTSNPN, CDR2 SVGIG (reference sequence). Trimming stripped 1 base from V and 7 bases from J, with 14 bases between. The CDR3, as DNA: TGTGCCTGGAGTGAAGGGGTGATCAACCAGCCCCAGCATTTT. Translated, it gives CAWSEGVINQPQHF.

In this sample, this clone turned up once. The rearrangement joins TRBV6-5 to TRBJ1-2; TRBD1 aligns across 7 bases. The trim removed 0 bases at V and 4 bases at J, leaving 8 bases unmatched. Per germline, CDR1 MNHEY and CDR2 SVGAGI. The CDR3 contains 16 residues. The CDR3 loop reads CASSYSTGRLGYGYTF. The CDR3 coding sequence is TGTGCCAGCAGTTACTCGACAGGGAGGTTGGGCTATGGCTACACCTTC.

The chain joins TRBV28 to TRBJ1-4, with 8 bases aligning to TRBD1. The J segment lost 8 bases and the V segment lost 1 base, leaving 3 bases of the junction unmatched. The germline CDR1 and CDR2 sequences are MDHEN and SYDVKM. The CDR3 is made up of 14 amino acids. This chain's CDR3 is CASSLYRGGEKLFF. CDR3 bases: TGTGCCAGCAGTTTATACAGGGGGGGGGAAAAACTGTTTTTT.

This chain joins TRBV7-3 and TRBJ2-5; 7 positions match TRBD1. The junction had 8 bases not matched to a gene; V was cut back by 5 bases and J by 5 bases. CDR3 size: 14 residues. Germline assignment: CDR1 SGHTA and CDR2 FQGTGA. CDR3 nucleotides: TGTGCCAGCAGCGAATCAGGGGGACGGGAGACCCAGTACTTC. It yields the protein CASSESGGRETQYF. The variable domain in full, completed from reference TRBV7-3 and TRBJ2-5, reads GAGVSQTPSNKVTEKGKYVELRCDPISGHTALYWYRQSLGQGPEFLIYFQGTGAADDSGLPNDRFFAVRPEGSVSTLKIQRTERGDSAVYLCASSESGGRETQYFGPGTRLLVL.

This chain connects TRBV28 to TRBJ2-7; weak D call: TRBD1 (6 bases). V was cut by 6 bases and J by 4 bases, with 10 bases left in between. The CDR3 runs 12 residues. The germline CDR1 and CDR2 sequences are MDHEN and SYDVKM. The CDR3 region is CASSRGGYEQYV. DNA for the CDR3: TGTGCCAGCAGCCGAGGGGGATACGAGCAGTACGTC.

The chain is built from TRBV9 and TRBJ2-2, with 8 bases identical to TRBD1. This CDR3 has 15 residues. Trimming at V came to 1 base and at J to 4 bases, leaving 3 bases not matched to a gene. Germline V gene sequence: CDR1 SGDLS, CDR2 YYNGEE. CDR3 sequence reads: CASSVQTGATGELFF. The CDR3 DNA follows: TGTGCCAGCAGCGTACAGACAGGGGCCACCGGGGAGCTGTTTTTT.

The gene calls are TRBV30 and TRBJ2-7; TRBD2 matches 11 bases. This CDR3 spans 19 amino acids. The germline V gene has CDR1 GTSNPN and CDR2 SVGIG (reference sequence). V lost 4 bases, J lost 3 bases, and 20 bases stayed unmatched. The CDR3 bases are TGTGCCTGGACAGGGGAAATAGGGACTAGCGGTAAATATTTCTACGAGCAGTACGTC. Its translation is CAWTGEIGTSGKYFYEQYV.

V gene TRBV28 combines with J gene TRBJ2-1; D is possibly TRBD2 (6 bases). V was cut by 0 bases and J by 7 bases, with 16 bases left in between. The CDR3 is 16 amino acids. Germline lookup yields CDR1 MDHEN and CDR2 SYDVKM. Here the CDR3 reads CASSLWGLTAANEQFF. CDR3 bases: TGTGCCAGCAGTTTATGGGGACTCACTGCGGCTAATGAGCAGTTCTTC.

The chain links TRBV4-1 to TRBJ1-2; possible D gene TRBD1, 6 bases. Germline V gene lookup returns CDR1 MGHRA and CDR2 YSYEKL. Between the trimmed V and J ends, which lost 4 bases and 0 bases, there was a span of 9 bases. There are 14 residues in the CDR3. CDR3 sequence (DNA): TGCGCCAGCAGCCCGACAGGACCTAACTATGGCTACACCTTC. Translated, it gives CASSPTGPNYGYTF.

This sequence joins TRBV19 and TRBJ1-5; tentatively, D is TRBD1 (6 bases). CDR3 size: 14 residues. Germline CDR1 is LNHDA and CDR2 is SQIVND (reference sequence). The V end was cut by 1 base, the J end by 7 bases, with 11 bases between. CDR3 residues: CASSIGVQGQPQHF. CDR3 in DNA: TGTGCCAGTAGTATAGGGGTTCAGGGGCAGCCCCAGCATTTT.

The V and J genes are TRBV18 and TRBJ2-7, with 9 bases aligning to TRBD2. CDR3 length: 14 residues. The V and J ends lost 0 bases and 5 bases, in that order; junction bases with no gene match: 2. Germline V gene lookup returns CDR1 KGHSH and CDR2 LQKENI. CDR3 DNA sequence: TGTGCCAGCTCACCACCCGCGGGGGGGGACGAGCAGTACGTC. Translated, it gives CASSPPAGGDEQYV.

The CDR3 DNA reads TGTGCCAGCATCGCCGACAGGTCAAATGAAAAACTGTTTTTT. Protein: CASIADRSNEKLFF. This sequence joins TRBV2 and TRBJ1-4; weak D call: TRBD1 (6 bases). The CDR3 runs 14 residues. V was pared by 7 bases and J by 5 bases, with 14 bases between. Germline-derived CDR1 and CDR2 are SNHLY and FYNNEI. Full variable domain (rest looked up from reference TRBV2 and TRBJ1-4): EPEVTQTPSHQVTQMGQEVILRCVPISNHLYFYWYRQILGQKVEFLVSFYNNEISEKSEIFDDQFSVERPDGSNFTLKIRSTKLEDSAMYFCASIADRSNEKLFFGSGTQLSVL.

The rearrangement joins TRBV12-5 to TRBJ1-5; TRBD1 matches at 9 bases. V dropped 0 bases and J dropped 6; count of bases not matched to a gene: 6. Germline CDR1 reads LGHNT; CDR2 reads FRNRAP. The CDR3 loop spans 16 amino acids. The CDR3 sequence: CASGLVVGQGGQPQHF. CDR3 DNA: TGTGCTAGTGGTTTGGTAGTGGGACAGGGAGGTCAGCCCCAGCATTTT.

This chain uses TRBV19 with TRBJ1-5; perhaps TRBD1 as D (5 bases). Germline assignment: CDR1 LNHDA and CDR2 SQIVND (reference sequence). This CDR3 is built from 18 residues. Deletions cut 5 bases from V and 1 base from J, with 21 bases between. The CDR3 reads CASSPLQGNGVSNQPQHF. The CDR3 DNA reads as TGTGCCAGTAGTCCCCTCCAGGGAAATGGGGTAAGCAATCAGCCCCAGCATTTT.

The gene calls are TRBV5-6 and TRBJ1-6, with a possible D match to TRBD1 (5 bases). Trimming pared 5 bases from V and 7 bases from J, leaving 10 bases between. This CDR3 contains 13 residues. CDR1 and CDR2 (germline): SGHDT, YYEEEE. CDR3 in DNA: TGTGCCAGCAGTTTTGACAGAAATTCACCCCTCCACTTT. Translated: CASSFDRNSPLHF.

The J gene is TRBJ2-1, the V gene TRBV19, with 8 bases lining up with TRBD1. There are 14 residues in the CDR3. J was trimmed by 8 bases and V by 3 bases; bases with no gene match: 6. Germline V gene lookup returns CDR1 LNHDA and CDR2 SQIVND (reference sequence). Here the CDR3 DNA reads TGTGCCAGTAGTATCCAGGGGGCCCAGGATGAGCAGTTCTTC. Translated: CASSIQGAQDEQFF.

V usage is TRBV24-1 and J usage is TRBJ2-3, with TRBD1 as a possible D gene (6 bases). Germline loops: CDR1 KGHDR, CDR2 SFDVKD. The CDR3 is made up of 12 amino acids. Deletions cut 10 bases from V and 1 base from J, with 8 bases between. CDR3 in amino acids: CATQGGTDTQYF. The DNA for the CDR3 is TGTGCCACACAGGGTGGCACAGATACGCAGTATTTT.

The chain joins TRBV6-5 to TRBJ2-5; perhaps TRBD1 as D (6 bases). The germline CDR1 and CDR2 sequences are MNHEY and SVGAGI. V gave up 6 bases and J gave up 1 base, with 15 bases separating them. The length of the CDR3 is 15 residues. The CDR3 region is CASRDTGIAQETQYF. The CDR3, as DNA: TGTGCCAGCAGGGATACAGGGATAGCCCAAGAGACCCAGTACTTC.

The chain employs TRBV27 and TRBJ2-5; a weak D match, TRBD1 (5 bases). The germline gives CDR1 MNHEY, CDR2 SMNVEV (reference sequence). The CDR3 loop spans 13 amino acids. The V end lost 6 bases, the J end lost 5 bases, and 13 bases lay between the germline ends. The CDR3: CASSLREGETQYF. DNA for the CDR3: TGTGCCAGCAGCCTCAGGGAAGGCGAGACCCAGTACTTC.

The rearrangement uses TRBV25-1 and TRBJ1-1; D is ambiguous. V lost 4 bases, J lost 7 bases, and 19 bases lay in between. Germline V gives CDR1 MGHDK, CDR2 SYGVNS. This CDR3 is 15 amino acids long. The CDR3 DNA reads TGTGCCAGCAGTGGTTCCCCGACAAGGAAAAATGAAGCTTTCTTT. Residues: CASSGSPTRKNEAFF.

The CDR3, as DNA: TGTGCCAGCAGCCATTGGGGCCACTCTGGAAACACCATATATTTT. Amino acids: CASSHWGHSGNTIYF. The chain couples TRBV3-1 (or the pseudogene TRBV3-2) to TRBJ1-3; maybe TRBD1 (5 bases). Germline CDR1 reads LGHDT; CDR2 reads YNNKEL (reference sequence). The V end lost 3 bases, the J end lost 0 bases, and 9 bases lay between the germline ends. The CDR3 contains 15 residues.

This clone was counted once. Here the CDR3 reads CSVDGVEVTEAFF. CDR3 nucleotides: TGCAGCGTTGATGGGGTGGAGGTCACTGAAGCTTTCTTT. V and J are TRBV29-1 and TRBJ1-1, with no clear D. This CDR3 region has 13 residues. Per germline, CDR1 SQVTM and CDR2 ANQGSEA. Trimming removed 3 bases from V and 4 bases from J, with 12 bases in between.

V is TRBV6-4 and J is TRBJ1-4; 7 positions agree with TRBD1. Germline V gene sequence: CDR1 MRHNA, CDR2 SNTAGT. With V trimmed by 6 bases and J by 4 bases, 2 bases remained unmatched. The CDR3 is 13 amino acids. CDR3 region: CASSRDSNEKLFF. The CDR3 nucleotides are TGTGCCAGCAGCCGGGACAGTAATGAAAAACTGTTTTTT.